This T cell receptor (beta chain) was sequenced during a study of technical replicates of blood from a handful of donors. The assay was immunoSEQ multiplex PCR, and TCRdb's table has in-frame clones only and misses some. Of 55,000 to 75,000 clones listed, 91% are singletons. This receptor was taken from a human donor in good health. Some clones in this sample may be carry-over from other donors' samples. Sequenced sample: PBMCs.

The CDR3 is CASSSPPGSLENTEAFF. The CDR3 coding sequence is TGTGCCAGCAGTTCACCCCCCGGGAGTCTCGAGAACACTGAAGCTTTCTTT. This chain joins TRBV27 and TRBJ1-1; D unclear. Deletions cut 4 bases from V and 1 base from J, with 19 bases between. The CDR3 has 17 residues. Germline assignment: CDR1 MNHEY and CDR2 SMNVEV (reference sequence).